The 17 T cell receptor beta chains below come from one sample, sequenced in a study of shared clonotypes between healthy human individuals. Method: immunoSEQ multiplex PCR; TCRdb's copy keeps in-frame clones and lacks some. The table records roughly 500,000 clones, 90% to 96% of them present only once. Sequencing was carried out using naive CD4+ T cells sorted from blood. Subset defined: CD45RA+ positively selected. The receptors derive from a woman aged 25 to 45 in good health.

This sequence joins TRBV6-1 and TRBJ2-7; 7 nucleotides agree with TRBD2. CDR3 length: 14 amino acids. Germline trimming cut 7 bases from V and 0 bases from J; bases unmatched to any gene: 6. The germline CDR1 and CDR2 sequences are MNHNS and SASEGT. CDR3 bases: TGTGCCAGCACGCCTAGCGGTTACTCCTACGAGCAGTACTTC. Its translation: CASTPSGYSYEQYF.

V is TRBV11-3 and J is TRBJ2-5, with 9 bases matching TRBD1. CDR1 is SGHNT and CDR2 is YENEEA in the germline V gene. With V trimmed by 4 bases and J by 5 bases, 14 bases remained unmatched. The length of the CDR3 is 17 residues. CDR3 in amino acids: CASSCALRDRVWETQYF. Here the CDR3 DNA reads TGTGCCAGCAGCTGCGCCCTCCGGGACAGGGTATGGGAGACCCAGTACTTC.

The V gene is TRBV2, the J gene TRBJ2-5, with a tentative D call TRBD1 (5 bases). The CDR3 consists of 14 residues. Germline V gene lookup returns CDR1 SNHLY and CDR2 FYNNEI. Trimming cost V 3 bases and J 5 bases, with 13 bases left between them. The CDR3 spells CASSDFQGFETQYF. The DNA of the CDR3 is TGTGCCAGCAGTGATTTTCAGGGATTTGAGACCCAGTACTTC.

This chain uses TRBV10-2 with TRBJ2-3; 7 positions match TRBD2. This CDR3 has 15 amino acids. Germline lookup yields CDR1 WSHSY and CDR2 SAAADI. Trimming cost V 5 bases and J 0 bases; bases outside gene matches: 5. In nucleotides, the CDR3 is TGCGCCAGCAGTCGGATTAGCGGGAGCACAGATACGCAGTATTTT. Protein product: CASSRISGSTDTQYF.

This chain joins TRBV27 and TRBJ2-7; D is possibly TRBD2 (6 bases). Germline-derived CDR1 and CDR2 are MNHEY and SMNVEV (reference sequence). With 1 base removed from V and 4 bases from J, the gap between germline ends came to 26 bases. CDR3 length: 19 amino acids. DNA for the CDR3: TGTGCCAGCAGTTTATTGTCCTCCTTCGGCAGGACTAAGAAGTACGAGCAGTACTTC. This codes for CASSLLSSFGRTKKYEQYF.

The chain joins TRBV28 to TRBJ1-2; TRBD1 might be the D (5 bases). The V end lost 7 bases, the J end lost 3 bases, and 18 bases lay between the germline ends. The CDR3 extends over 15 amino acids. Germline V gene data show CDR1 as MDHEN and CDR2 as SYDVKM. CDR3 DNA sequence: TGTGCCAGCAACTTACACTCCACCAGGGACTATGGCTACACCTTC. Its protein is CASNLHSTRDYGYTF.

The rearrangement uses TRBV7-9 and TRBJ2-1; 7 bases align to TRBD2. J was trimmed by 6 bases and V by 5 bases; bases with no gene match: 10. Germline V CDR1 and CDR2: SEHNR, FQNEAQ (reference sequence). The CDR3 is 15 residues long. This CDR3 reads CASSQPGLMANEQFF. The CDR3 DNA is TGTGCCAGCAGCCAACCGGGACTAATGGCCAATGAGCAGTTCTTC.

This clone was found once. The chain joins TRBV5-1 to TRBJ2-7, with a weak D call TRBD1 (6 bases). Germline CDR1 and CDR2: SGHRS and YFSETQ. This CDR3 is built from 12 residues. Trimming took off 5 bases at V and 2 bases at J, with 8 bases between the two ends. The CDR3 region has the DNA TGCGCCAGCAGACAGGGAACCTACGAGCAGTACTTC. Translating gives CASRQGTYEQYF.

V and J are TRBV7-6 and TRBJ2-5; D uncertain. This CDR3 is built from 14 residues. V was trimmed by 4 bases and J by 2 bases, leaving 11 bases between them. Germline V lookup: CDR1 SGHVS, CDR2 FNYEAQ. The CDR3 protein is CASSSLPFQETQYF. The CDR3, as DNA: TGTGCCAGCAGCTCCCTACCCTTTCAAGAGACCCAGTACTTC.

To note about this clone: Distinct nucleotide sequences in the sample also encode this CDR3. The V gene is TRBV5-1, the J gene TRBJ2-6; D gene unclear. This CDR3 contains 14 residues. V gave up 4 bases and J gave up 2 bases, with 7 bases separating them. The germline V gene has CDR1 SGHRS and CDR2 YFSETQ. CDR3 in DNA: TGCGCCAGCAGCAGGGTTACTGGGGCCAACGTCCTGACTTTC. It translates to CASSRVTGANVLTF. Variable domain in full (rest from reference TRBV5-1 and TRBJ2-6): KAGVTQTPRYLIKTRGQQVTLSCSPISGHRSVSWYQQTPGQGLQFLFEYFSETQRNKGNFPGRFSGRQFSNSRSEMNVSTLELGDSALYLCASSRVTGANVLTFGAGSRLTVL.

This chain links TRBV28 with TRBJ1-1, with no clear D. Germline V gene lookup returns CDR1 MDHEN and CDR2 SYDVKM. The CDR3 has 14 amino acids. The V end was cut by 4 bases, the J end by 1 base, with 10 bases between. The CDR3 DNA follows: TGTGCCAGCAGTTCCGGGGTCCCGAACACTGAAGCTTTCTTT. This translates into CASSSGVPNTEAFF.

DNA for the CDR3: TGTGCCAGCAGCAAAGGCCCAGGGGGCGACTATGGCTACACCTTC. Its translation is CASSKGPGGDYGYTF. V and J are TRBV6-6 and TRBJ1-2, with 8 bases aligning to TRBD1. The CDR3 spans 15 residues. Germline V CDR1 and CDR2: MNHNY, SVGAGI (reference sequence). J lost 3 bases, V lost 6 bases, and 9 bases had no gene match.

The V call is TRBV19, the J call TRBJ2-3, with 7 bases aligning to TRBD2. V shed 6 bases, J shed 4 bases, and the junction held 10 bases outside the gene matches. The germline V gene has CDR1 LNHDA and CDR2 SQIVND (reference sequence). The CDR3 totals 15 residues. The CDR3 DNA is TGTGCCAGTAGGCCGCATCAGGGAGGGCCAGATACGCAGTATTTT. Its translation: CASRPHQGGPDTQYF.

The chain carries TRBV11-2 and TRBJ1-4, with no clear D. Germline loops: CDR1 SGHAT, CDR2 FQNNGV. V was trimmed by 0 bases and J by 1 base, leaving 9 bases between them. The CDR3 extends over 16 amino acids. This CDR3 reads CASSLEGWGTNEKLFF. CDR3 DNA: TGTGCCAGCAGCTTAGAAGGCTGGGGAACTAATGAAAAACTGTTTTTT.

The table lists this clone with a count of one. This chain uses TRBV5-5 with TRBJ1-5, with D unclear. Between the trimmed V and J ends, which lost 3 bases and 2 bases, there was a span of 6 bases. CDR3 length: 13 amino acids. Germline CDR1 and CDR2: SGHKS and YYEKEE (reference sequence). The CDR3 here is CASSSRGNQPQHF. The CDR3 DNA reads TGTGCCAGCAGCTCAAGGGGCAATCAGCCCCAGCATTTT. Together with reference TRBV5-5 and TRBJ1-5, the CDR3 gives the full variable domain: DAGVTQSPTHLIKTRGQQVTLRCSPISGHKSVSWYQQVLGQGPQFIFQYYEKEERGRGNFPDRFSARQFPNYSSELNVNALLLGDSALYLCASSSRGNQPQHFGDGTRLSIL.

In this sample, this clone turned up a few times. Germline is not matched at one junction end, which may reflect a read error. This chain uses TRBV20-1 with TRBJ1-2; a weak D match, TRBD1 (5 bases). Germline V gene sequence: CDR1 DFQATT, CDR2 SNEGSKA (reference sequence). CDR3 length equals 8 residues. Here the CDR3 DNA reads TGCAGTGCTAGAGGACAGTCCTTC. Its protein product is CSARGQSF.

The chain has TRBV7-8 and TRBJ1-1, with 9 bases identical to TRBD1. The CDR3 extends over 17 amino acids. With V trimmed by 5 bases and J by 2 bases, 12 bases remained unmatched. Germline V gene lookup returns CDR1 SGHVS and CDR2 FQNEAQ. The CDR3 protein is CASSLLVPGQGNTEAFF. CDR3 in DNA: TGTGCCAGCAGCCTCCTCGTCCCGGGACAGGGAAACACTGAAGCTTTCTTT.